The clone carrying this T cell receptor beta chain was seen a handful of times. Its antigen remains unidentified. Unique molecular identifiers were incorporated into the prepared TCRbeta library. One entry per CDR3 protein, called by TCRdb with MiXCR from the PCR reads. The sample consists of approximately 47,000 distinct CDR3 sequences, 50% to 55% of them appearing once. These data belong to a study of T-cell reconstitution after alpha-beta-depleted transplantation in children. Regarding the study as a whole: At the one-year point after transplant, T-cell counts and TCRbeta diversity were found to come mostly from T cells that had been newly produced. In patients about two months after transplant, alpha-beta T cells reportedly arose from several hundred expanded graft clones. Recipient T cells and thymic progenitors that survived gave rise to the high TCRbeta diversity observed at day 60 in some patients.

From germline, CDR1 is MNHEY and CDR2 SVGAGI. V was clipped by 0 bases and J by 8 bases; unmatched bases: 12. The length of the CDR3 is 16 residues. Source: peripheral blood, taken before TCRalphabeta/CD19-depleted stem cell transplant. The source is a boy in the first two years of life with SCID, due to receive a stem cell transplant. The chain uses TRBV6-5 and TRBJ1-2, with 7 bases lining up with TRBD1. As DNA, the CDR3 is TGTGCCAGCAGTTACTCTCTATCAGGGGGGCAAGGAGGCTACACCTTC. Its protein product is CASSYSLSGGQGGYTF.